This T cell receptor beta chain was observed in a study of T-cell memory formation after mild COVID-19. On the study more broadly: TCR clusters largely stayed donor specific.

Study-level results: Mainly in CM and EM were contracting CD4+ clones; CD8+ were in EMRA. Day 15 to 85 contracting clones showed balanced CD4/CD8; later expanders leaned CD4+.

The germline gives CDR1 MDHEN, CDR2 SYDVKM. V trimming: 6 bases; J trimming: 3 bases; junction bases outside the gene matches: 6. CDR3 size: 14 residues. TCRdb re-derived calls from the 5' RACE reads in MiXCR, one entry per CDR3 protein. The profile covers around 190,000 distinct CDR3 sequences, with about 18% appearing a single time and roughly 4% taken by the ten largest. Note on this clonotype: Its specificity is unknown.

The clonotype originates from a man younger than 35 who had mild COVID-19 (a few samples of this study predate the infection). Cell type and time point are not known. Sample: PBMCs or a T cell subset sorted from them (not recorded which). The V gene is TRBV28, the J gene TRBJ2-7, with TRBD2 identical over 9 bases. This CDR3 is CASSRGTSYYEQYV. The DNA for the CDR3 is TGTGCCAGCAGCCGGGGGACTAGCTACTACGAGCAGTACGTC.